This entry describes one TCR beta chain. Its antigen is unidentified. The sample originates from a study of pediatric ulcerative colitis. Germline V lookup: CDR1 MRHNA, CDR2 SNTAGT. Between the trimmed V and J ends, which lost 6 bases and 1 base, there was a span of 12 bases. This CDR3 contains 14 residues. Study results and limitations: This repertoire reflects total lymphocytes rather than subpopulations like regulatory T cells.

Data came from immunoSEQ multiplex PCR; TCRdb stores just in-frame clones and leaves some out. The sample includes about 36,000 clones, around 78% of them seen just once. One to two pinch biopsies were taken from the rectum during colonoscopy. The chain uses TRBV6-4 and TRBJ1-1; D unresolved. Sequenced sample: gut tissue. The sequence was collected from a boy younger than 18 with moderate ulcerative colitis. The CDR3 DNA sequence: TGTGCCAGCAGGCTGAGTCAGAAGAACACTGAAGCTTTCTTT. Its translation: CASRLSQKNTEAFF.